This T cell receptor (beta chain) is drawn from a study of regulatory T cells in long-lasting Graves disease. Study results and limitations: Newly diagnosed disease favored TRBV20-1 and TRBJ2-1 over persistent disease. Persistent patients had a count of shared public clonotypes (under 3,000) that exceeded that of new patients (approximately 1,000).

Combining iRepertoire HTBI primers with Arm-PCR of CDR3 regions, the authors built TCR beta libraries. MiXCR was run by TCRdb on the multiplex PCR reads, yielding one entry per CDR3 protein. The sample includes roughly 400,000 distinct CDR3 sequences, around a fifth of them seen just once. The time point is: persistent/refractory GD, antithyroid drugs over 5 years with positive TRAb. The TCR library used RNA extracted from PBMCs. Those enrolled as patients came out of an endocrinology department in Xi'an, China. Concerning this clonotype itself: Its antigen is undetermined.

Trimming removed 6 bases from V and 8 bases from J, with 14 bases in between. The germline V gene encodes CDR1 MGHDK and CDR2 SYGVNS. CDR3 length equals 14 residues. V is TRBV25-1 and J is TRBJ1-6; D not certain. This clonotype was obtained from a female donor with Graves disease. Specimen: peripheral blood mononuclear cells (PBMCs), collected when the disease was refractory, from a patient treated with antithyroid drugs. DNA for the CDR3: TGTGCCAGCAGCTTAGGACGGCCCTATTCACCCCTCCACTTT. Residues: CASSLGRPYSPLHF.